This T cell receptor beta chain was found in a study of control samples from healthy donors and cancer patients. Clones were read by immunoSEQ multiplex PCR, and TCRdb kept only the in-frame ones, dropping some. The table includes about 94,000 clones, 90% detected once. Material for sequencing was blood. This TCR was sampled from a woman under 30 in good health.

CDR3: CASSQGEGLESNQPQHF. For the CDR3, the DNA is TGTGCCAGCAGCCAAGGAGAGGGTCTTGAAAGCAATCAGCCCCAGCATTTT. V usage is TRBV3-1 (or the pseudogene TRBV3-2) and J usage is TRBJ1-5; no clear D. The ends were cut back, 1 base at V and 1 base at J, with 14 bases in the middle. The CDR3 runs 17 residues. CDR1 and CDR2 (germline): LGHDT, YNNKEL (reference sequence).